A single sample is the source of the 21 T cell receptor beta chains below, sequenced in a study of blood T cell repertoires in COVID-19. Some clones are missing from TCRdb's copy, which holds only in-frame ones; the method was immunoSEQ multiplex PCR. The table shows a few hundred thousand clones, with 70% to 90% occurring only once. Input material: PBMCs or T cells enriched from blood (not recorded which). The receptors come from a woman under 30 who had recovered from COVID-19.

The chain is built from TRBV14 and TRBJ1-2; TRBD1 is a possible D gene (5 bases). Trimming took off 0 bases at V and 4 bases at J, with 9 bases between the two ends. The CDR3 extends over 14 amino acids. Germline V gene lookup returns CDR1 SGHDN and CDR2 FVKESK. For the CDR3, the DNA is TGTGCCAGCAGCCAAGACAGGGTGAGCTATGGCTACACCTTC. It encodes CASSQDRVSYGYTF.

The gene calls are TRBV6-1 and TRBJ2-7, with a possible D match to TRBD2 (5 bases). The V gene lost 5 bases and the J gene lost 3 bases, with 11 bases spanning the gap. The germline V gene has CDR1 MNHNS and CDR2 SASEGT. This CDR3 is 13 amino acids long. The CDR3 region is CASSRTGIYEQYF. CDR3 coding DNA: TGTGCCAGCAGTCGGACGGGGATCTACGAGCAGTACTTC.

The chain is built from TRBV2 and TRBJ1-2; D not certain. The germline gives CDR1 SNHLY, CDR2 FYNNEI. The CDR3 length is 12 residues. Trimming removed 3 bases from V and 4 bases from J, with 6 bases in between. The CDR3 sequence: CASSEIAYGYTF. The CDR3 DNA reads TGTGCCAGCAGTGAGATAGCCTATGGCTACACCTTC.

This chain connects TRBV6-5 to TRBJ1-2; maybe TRBD1 (6 bases). V lost 4 bases and J lost 7, with 19 bases in between. CDR3 size: 15 residues. The germline V gene has CDR1 MNHEY and CDR2 SVGAGI. The CDR3, as DNA: TGTGCCAGCAGTTTTCTAGGCCAGGACAGATCTGGCTACACCTTC. Its protein product is CASSFLGQDRSGYTF.

The V call is TRBV30, the J call TRBJ1-5, with 10 bases that match TRBD1. The CDR3 has 15 amino acids. Germline lookup yields CDR1 GTSNPN and CDR2 SVGIG (reference sequence). J was trimmed by 6 bases and V by 2 bases; bases with no gene match: 7. The CDR3 is CAWSSETGGFQPQHF. The CDR3 region has the DNA TGTGCCTGGAGTTCAGAGACAGGGGGCTTTCAGCCCCAGCATTTT.

This chain connects TRBV9 to TRBJ2-3; D not certain. Trimming shortened V by 4 bases and J by 0 bases, and 6 bases separated the two germline ends. The CDR3 contains 13 residues. Germline assignment: CDR1 SGDLS and CDR2 YYNGEE. The CDR3 here is CASSSSSTDTQYF. In DNA, the CDR3 is TGTGCCAGCAGCTCCTCGAGCACAGATACGCAGTATTTT.

This chain uses TRBV28 with TRBJ1-2; 9 bases are a match to TRBD1. The CDR3 totals 16 residues. Germline CDR1 MDHEN, CDR2 SYDVKM. The V segment lost 5 bases and the J segment 8 bases; nucleotides outside the gene matches: 15. The CDR3 DNA sequence: TGTGCCAGCAGTCGAATGGCACCGGGACAGGGCAGAGGCTACACCTTC. Protein: CASSRMAPGQGRGYTF.

The chain has TRBV5-1 and TRBJ2-1, with a tentative D call TRBD2 (6 bases). The CDR3 covers 18 residues. V lost 1 base and J 10 bases, leaving 27 bases between the germline ends. Germline CDR1 SGHRS, CDR2 YFSETQ. CDR3 in DNA: TGCGCCAGCAGCTTGAGTATAGGAGGGCAGGGTTCGGTATACGAGCAGTTCTTC. This sequence encodes CASSLSIGGQGSVYEQFF.

CDR3 region: CATSDPTGNYGYTF. The CDR3, as DNA: TGTGCCACCAGTGATCCGACGGGGAACTATGGCTACACCTTC. V gene TRBV24-1 combines with J gene TRBJ1-2, with D hard to call. This CDR3 has 14 amino acids. From germline, CDR1 is KGHDR and CDR2 SFDVKD. The V end was cut by 3 bases, the J end by 2 bases, with 9 bases between.

V is TRBV30 and J is TRBJ2-5; tentatively, D is TRBD2 (5 bases). Germline CDR1 reads GTSNPN; CDR2 reads SVGIG (reference sequence). The length of the CDR3 is 13 residues. V gave up 0 bases and J gave up 7 bases, with 12 bases separating them. CDR3 nucleotides: TGTGCCTGGAGTGTGGAGGAATGGGGGACCCAGTACTTC. Amino acid sequence: CAWSVEEWGTQYF.

V and J are TRBV12-3 or TRBV12-4 and TRBJ1-5; D unresolved. The CDR3 is made up of 13 amino acids. V lost 6 bases and J 7 bases, leaving 13 bases between the germline ends. In DNA, the CDR3 is TGTGCCAGCAGCCCGGAACGACAACAGCCCCAGCATTTT. Its protein is CASSPERQQPQHF.

The gene calls are TRBV27 and TRBJ1-2; 8 nucleotides align to TRBD1. V was clipped by 5 bases and J by 6 bases; unmatched bases: 5. The CDR3 runs 13 residues. Germline CDR1 reads MNHEY; CDR2 reads SMNVEV (reference sequence). The CDR3 reads CASSRTGLDGYTF. The CDR3 DNA follows: TGTGCCAGCAGTAGGACAGGGTTGGATGGCTACACCTTC.

The chain is built from TRBV30 and TRBJ1-3; D remains ambiguous. Germline V gene sequence: CDR1 GTSNPN, CDR2 SVGIG (reference sequence). V lost 2 bases to trimming and J lost 0 bases, with 14 bases between them. This CDR3 spans 16 amino acids. The CDR3 sequence: CAWSYLGSGSGNTIYF. The CDR3 nucleotides are TGTGCCTGGAGTTATCTGGGCAGCGGCTCTGGAAACACCATATATTTT.

The genes are TRBV4-1 and TRBJ2-5; 7 nucleotides match TRBD1. CDR1 MGHRA and CDR2 YSYEKL come from the germline V gene. The junction had 9 bases not matched to a gene; V was cut back by 3 bases and J by 2 bases. The CDR3 sequence is 16 residues long. CDR3: CASSHDWTGEQETQYF. The CDR3 DNA reads TGCGCCAGCAGCCATGACTGGACAGGCGAGCAAGAGACCCAGTACTTC.

This clone showed up just once. The chain uses TRBV29-1 and TRBJ1-4; TRBD1 agrees at 10 bases. J was trimmed by 8 bases and V by 7 bases; bases with no gene match: 7. This CDR3 comprises 13 residues. Per germline, CDR1 SQVTM and CDR2 ANQGSEA. The CDR3: CSGTGGDGEKLFF. In DNA form, the CDR3 reads TGCAGCGGGACAGGGGGAGATGGCGAAAAACTGTTTTTT.

The chain links TRBV3-1 (or the pseudogene TRBV3-2) to TRBJ2-1; D might be TRBD1 (5 bases). Germline V gene lookup returns CDR1 LGHDT and CDR2 YNNKEL (reference sequence). This CDR3 comprises 16 residues. The germline V and J ends were trimmed by 4 bases and 0 bases, with 13 bases remaining between them. CDR3 DNA: TGTGCCAGCAGCCCGGCAGGGTACAGCTCCTACAATGAGCAGTTCTTC. Translation: CASSPAGYSSYNEQFF.

The chain links TRBV28 to TRBJ1-2, with 8 bases that match TRBD1. The germline CDR1 and CDR2 sequences are MDHEN and SYDVKM. The CDR3 spans 15 residues. V dropped 3 bases and J dropped 4; count of bases not matched to a gene: 7. The CDR3 loop reads CASSFSRGRLYGYTF. CDR3 in DNA: TGTGCCAGCAGTTTTTCCAGGGGGCGCCTCTATGGCTACACCTTC.

V and J are TRBV5-4 and TRBJ2-7; 11 nucleotides line up with TRBD1. The CDR3 has 17 amino acids. After removal of 4 bases from V and 3 bases from J, the junction contained 12 bases not matched to a gene. Germline assignment: CDR1 SGHNT and CDR2 YYREEE (reference sequence). The CDR3 here is CASSAELEGQGDYEQYF. In DNA, the CDR3 is TGTGCCAGCAGCGCAGAGCTGGAGGGACAGGGGGACTACGAGCAGTACTTC.

This clone has a handful of counts. This chain connects TRBV7-9 to TRBJ1-1; maybe TRBD1 (6 bases). CDR3 length: 14 amino acids. V lost 4 bases, J lost 3 bases, and 12 bases lay in between. CDR1 is SEHNR, CDR2 FQNEAQ, per germline (reference sequence). This CDR3 reads CASSSQGADTEAFF. CDR3 nucleotide sequence: TGTGCCAGCAGCTCACAGGGAGCGGACACTGAAGCTTTCTTT.

The chain is built from TRBV11-2 and TRBJ2-1, with D perhaps matching TRBD2 (5 bases). V lost 5 bases to trimming and J lost 0 bases, with 11 bases between them. Germline CDR1 reads SGHAT; CDR2 reads FQNNGV. The CDR3 is 15 amino acids. CDR3 loop: CASSVEGSSYNEQFF. The CDR3 DNA is TGTGCCAGCAGCGTGGAAGGGAGCTCCTACAATGAGCAGTTCTTC. Full variable domain (outside the CDR3, taken from reference TRBV11-2 and TRBJ2-1): EAGVAQSPRYKIIEKRQSVAFWCNPISGHATLYWYQQILGQGPKLLIQFQNNGVVDDSQLPKDRFSAERLKGVDSTLKIQPAKLEDSAVYLCASSVEGSSYNEQFFGPGTRLTVL.

The V and J genes are TRBV7-9 and TRBJ2-3; D gene uncertain. Germline loops: CDR1 SEHNR, CDR2 FQNEAQ (reference sequence). Trimming left V 5 bases short and J 6 bases short, with 6 bases between. This CDR3 spans 11 amino acids. CDR3 DNA sequence: TGTGCCAGCAGCGTATCCGATACGCAGTATTTT. Translating gives CASSVSDTQYF. Looking up the rest from reference TRBV7-9 and TRBJ2-3 gives the full variable domain: DTGVSQNPRHKITKRGQNVTFRCDPISEHNRLYWYRQTLGQGPEFLTYFQNEAQLEKSRLLSDRFSAERPKGSFSTLEIQRTEQGDSAMYLCASSVSDTQYFGPGTRLTVL.